Below, one TCR beta chain is given with its context. This record belongs to a study of beta chain features in type 1 diabetes. Expressed TCRB transcripts were sequenced, since all the RNA that had been isolated was reverse transcribed. Repertoires were generated with immunoSEQ multiplex PCR, while TCRdb's copy carries only in-frame clones and drops some. The sample consists of hundreds of thousands of clones, approximately 15% of them appearing once. Using CD45RO/CCR7/CD25/CD127/CD95/CD27, CD4+ naive, central memory, regulatory and stem cell-like memory cells were sorted. Sequencing used naive CD4+ T cells from blood. This sequence was found in a young man in good health.

This CDR3 is CASGRPGTNNQPQHF. CDR3 sequence (DNA): TGTGCCAGCGGGCGCCCGGGGACGAACAATCAGCCCCAGCATTTT. V gene TRBV6-6 combines with J gene TRBJ1-5, with D possibly being TRBD1 (5 bases). The CDR3 is 15 residues long. The germline CDR1 and CDR2 sequences are MNHNY and SVGAGI (reference sequence). Trimming removed 8 bases from V and 3 bases from J, with 17 bases in between.